The source of this T cell receptor (beta chain) is a study of blood T cell repertoires in COVID-19. Method: immunoSEQ multiplex PCR; TCRdb's copy keeps in-frame clones and lacks some. The data show about 48,000 clones, 90% seen once. Germline CDR1 reads SGHRS; CDR2 reads YFSETQ. Germline trimming cut 6 bases from V and 3 bases from J; bases unmatched to any gene: 5. The CDR3 sequence is 13 residues long. The sequenced sample was peripheral blood. The chain combines TRBV5-1 with TRBJ2-5; TRBD1 aligns across 7 bases. This sequence was found in a man aged 70-80 years with acute or convalescent COVID-19. The CDR3 sequence: CASNKGGEETQYF. CDR3 coding DNA: TGCGCCAGCAACAAAGGGGGCGAAGAGACCCAGTACTTC.